This T cell receptor beta chain is from a study of blood T cells in healthy people across ages. Primers used in a second PCR of about 6 to 12 cycles were a sample-barcoded 5' primer and a J-beta primer mix. TCRdb itself ran the 5' RACE reads through MiXCR, one entry per CDR3 protein. The sample has approximately 800,000 distinct CDR3 sequences, roughly 34% seen once. This clonotype is a singleton in its sample. Antigen specificity is unknown. Study outcomes and limitations: Without sorted subsets, naive and antigen-experienced compartments could not be conclusively compared. Among T cells, TCR beta diversity per million cells dropped roughly linearly as age rose.

Total RNA amounts of at least 6 micrograms were extracted per sample. The V and J ends lost 10 bases and 0 bases, in that order; junction bases with no gene match: 15. This CDR3 contains 18 residues. Per germline, CDR1 MGHRA and CDR2 YSYEKL. Input material: blood. The chain recombines TRBV4-1 with TRBJ2-3; 11 positions agree with TRBD2. This TCR derives from a man aged 18 to 30 in good health. CDR3 nucleotides: TGCGCCAACCTAGGAAACCCTAGCGGGGGGTACAGCACAGATACGCAGTATTTT. Protein product: CANLGNPSGGYSTDTQYF.